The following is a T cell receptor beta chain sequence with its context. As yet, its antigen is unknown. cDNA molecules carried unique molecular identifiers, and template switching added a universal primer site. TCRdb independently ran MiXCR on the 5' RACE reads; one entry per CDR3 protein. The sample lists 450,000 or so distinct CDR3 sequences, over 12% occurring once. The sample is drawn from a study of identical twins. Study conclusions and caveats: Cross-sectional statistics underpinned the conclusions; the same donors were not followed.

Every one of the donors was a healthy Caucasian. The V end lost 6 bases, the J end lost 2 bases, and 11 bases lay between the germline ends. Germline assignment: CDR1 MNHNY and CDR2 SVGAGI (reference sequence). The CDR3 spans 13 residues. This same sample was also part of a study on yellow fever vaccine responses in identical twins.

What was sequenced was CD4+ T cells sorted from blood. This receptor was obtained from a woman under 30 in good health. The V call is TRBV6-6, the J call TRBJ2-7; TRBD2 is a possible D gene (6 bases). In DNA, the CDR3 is TGTGCCAGCAGGCGATTAGCGGCCTACGAGCAGTACTTC. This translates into CASRRLAAYEQYF.